This entry lists 15 T cell receptor beta chains sequenced from one sample in a study of quantifying T cell responses using KT2 cells. The wider study: RNA was reverse transcribed with TCR alpha and beta constant-region primers.

An oligo carrying a UMI was ligated to the cDNA 3' end. An equimolar mix of RC1.1 and RC1.2 primed the beta chain across TRBC1 and TRBC2. TCRdb re-called the UMI-ligation and nested PCR reads through MiXCR, storing one row per CDR3 protein. The sample contains 25,000 to 35,000 distinct CDR3 sequences, 10% of which appear only once. Sequenced: PBMCs spiked with cells of the T cell clone KT2. These receptors originate from a human donor.

The gene calls are TRBV18 and TRBJ2-7, with 8 bases identical to TRBD1. From germline, CDR1 is KGHSH and CDR2 LQKENI. J gave up 3 bases and V 6 bases, and 10 bases lay outside the gene matches. The CDR3 has 15 residues. CDR3 in DNA: TGTGCCAGCTCGCTCGGGACAGGAAGGCTCTACGAGCAGTACTTC. Translating it yields CASSLGTGRLYEQYF.

This clonotype has ten or more counts. This sequence joins TRBV20-1 and TRBJ1-2; D is ambiguous. The CDR3 has 15 amino acids. The germline gives CDR1 DFQATT, CDR2 SNEGSKA (reference sequence). V lost 0 bases and J 4 bases, leaving 15 bases between the germline ends. CDR3 coding DNA: TGCAGTGCTAGAGATTTAGAAGGACGGTCCTATGGCTACACCTTC. It codes for CSARDLEGRSYGYTF.

This clonotype was observed a handful of times. CDR3 protein: CASSPPSDYVYEQYF. The CDR3 DNA sequence: TGTGCCAGCAGCCCGCCTAGCGACTATGTCTACGAGCAGTACTTC. The genes are TRBV7-2 and TRBJ2-7; a weak D match, TRBD2 (6 bases). Trimming removed 5 bases at V and 3 bases at J, with 17 bases between. The CDR3 runs to 15 residues. Germline-derived CDR1 and CDR2 are SGHTA and FQGNSA.

The V call is TRBV29-1, the J call TRBJ1-2; 7 bases match TRBD1. The V segment lost 8 bases and the J segment 8 bases; nucleotides outside the gene matches: 11. Germline-derived CDR1 and CDR2 are SQVTM and ANQGSEA. This CDR3 contains 12 residues. This chain's CDR3 is CSTSGGTSGYTF. In DNA form, the CDR3 reads TGCAGCACATCAGGGGGGACATCCGGCTACACCTTC.

This clonotype was counted many times. CDR3 region: CATSDFHRGRWITEAFF. CDR3 sequence (DNA): TGTGCCACCAGTGATTTTCATCGGGGGCGGTGGATCACTGAAGCTTTCTTT. The rearrangement uses TRBV24-1 and TRBJ1-1; the D gene is possibly TRBD1 (6 bases). The CDR3 extends over 17 amino acids. V gave up 1 base and J gave up 4 bases, with 18 bases separating them. Per germline, CDR1 KGHDR and CDR2 SFDVKD.

The table lists this clonotype with a few counts. This chain's CDR3 is CASSLMGGFNQPQHF. Written as DNA, the CDR3 is TGTGCCAGCAGCTTAATGGGAGGGTTCAATCAGCCCCAGCATTTT. The chain recombines TRBV7-8 with TRBJ1-5; D is unclear. The CDR3 is 15 amino acids. V was clipped by 2 bases and J by 3 bases, with 11 bases between them. Germline CDR1 SGHVS, CDR2 FQNEAQ.

This clonotype was counted only a few times. The V call is TRBV5-1, the J call TRBJ2-3, with TRBD1 matching over 10 bases. CDR3 length equals 16 residues. Trimming cost V 0 bases and J 3 bases; bases outside gene matches: 4. The germline CDR1 and CDR2 sequences are SGHRS and YFSETQ. As DNA, the CDR3 is TGCGCCAGCAGCTTGGGAGGGACAGGGGCGACAGATACGCAGTATTTT. The encoded protein is CASSLGGTGATDTQYF.

The chain links TRBV5-1 to TRBJ2-1; TRBD2 aligns across 9 bases. CDR1 and CDR2 from the germline V gene are SGHRS and YFSETQ. The junction had 9 bases not matched to a gene; V was cut back by 0 bases and J by 5 bases. The CDR3 loop spans 17 amino acids. For the CDR3, the DNA is TGCGCCAGCAGCTTGGCCGTCGATAGCGGGAGAAACAATGAGCAGTTCTTC. This sequence encodes CASSLAVDSGRNNEQFF.

This clonotype was observed a few times. For the CDR3, the DNA is TGCGCCAGCAGCCTACGGGGTTCTAACTATGGCTACACCTTC. This sequence encodes CASSLRGSNYGYTF. The chain employs TRBV4-1 and TRBJ1-2; D is unresolved. Per germline, CDR1 MGHRA and CDR2 YSYEKL. V was pared by 4 bases and J by 0 bases, with 9 bases between. The CDR3 spans 14 residues.

The gene calls are TRBV30 and TRBJ1-1; D unclear. Germline V CDR1 and CDR2: GTSNPN, SVGIG (reference sequence). The CDR3 sequence is 12 residues long. The ends were cut back, 4 bases at V and 2 bases at J, with 8 bases in the middle. The CDR3 DNA sequence: TGTGCCTGGACGCGGGTAAACACTGAAGCTTTCTTT. Its protein is CAWTRVNTEAFF.

This clonotype has at least ten counts. This rearrangement joins TRBV20-1 to TRBJ2-7; 9 bases match TRBD1. The CDR3 is made up of 13 amino acids. V was clipped by 5 bases and J by 6 bases; unmatched bases: 8. CDR1 and CDR2 from the germline V gene are DFQATT and SNEGSKA (reference sequence). In DNA form, the CDR3 reads TGCAGTGCTGCCGTGGACAGGGGATCCGAGCAGTACTTC. Its translation is CSAAVDRGSEQYF.

This chain uses TRBV5-5 with TRBJ1-2, with a tentative D call TRBD1 (6 bases). In germline, CDR1 is SGHKS, CDR2 YYEKEE (reference sequence). Trimming removed 0 bases at V and 4 bases at J, with 10 bases between. The length of the CDR3 is 14 residues. The CDR3 here is CASSLAGASYGYTF. CDR3 bases: TGTGCCAGCAGCTTGGCAGGGGCCTCCTATGGCTACACCTTC.

A remark on this clonotype: A much larger clone differs by one base, so this may be a read error. This rearrangement joins TRBV29-1 to TRBJ1-1; D uncertain. Germline V gives CDR1 SQVTM, CDR2 ANQGSEA. The CDR3 is 13 amino acids. Written as DNA, the CDR3 is TGCAGTTGCTCTCAGGCCCAGAACACTGAAGCTTTCTTT. Translating it yields CSCSQAQNTEAFF.

This rearrangement joins TRBV10-3 to TRBJ1-3; D not resolved. V was shortened by 3 bases and J by 8 bases, with 26 bases between the two germline ends. The germline V gene has CDR1 ENHRY and CDR2 SYGVKD. The CDR3 length is 18 residues. The CDR3 here is CAISDLYRSDSPAHTIYF. For the CDR3, the DNA is TGTGCCATCAGTGACCTCTACCGATCGGACTCCCCGGCACACACCATATATTTT.

This chain links TRBV18 with TRBJ2-7, with unresolved D. Germline-derived CDR1 and CDR2 are KGHSH and LQKENI. Trimming removed 1 base from V and 1 base from J, with 11 bases in between. CDR3 size: 15 residues. The CDR3 coding sequence is TGTGCCAGCTCACCACGGAAAGGCGGTTCCTACGAGCAGTACTTC. Amino acid sequence: CASSPRKGGSYEQYF.